The subject of this entry is one TCR beta chain. The sample holds many counts of this clonotype. Its antigen is not yet known. No base-level quality is on record; no much larger clone is a single base apart. Via the germline V gene (reference sequence), CDR1 is DFQATT and CDR2 SNEGSKA. Including the terminal cysteine and phenylalanine, the CDR3 comprises 14 residues. The only DNA kept is the CDR3, 42 bases in frame from the first base. The trim is 6 bases for V and 5 bases for J, with a gap of 20 bases between the germline ends. Instrument on record: Illumina NovaSeq 6000. TCR cDNA was made using 5'RACE template switching, a step that added a universal primer site and unique molecular identifiers. Priming for cDNA synthesis came from both the TCR alpha and TCR beta constant segments. Library amplification involved two PCR steps, and the second step added sample barcodes and sequencing adapters. Sequencing of libraries was performed on Illumina HiSeq 2500 (2x100 bp) or NovaSeq (2x150 bp). In the authors' own workflow: Demultiplexing of reads and collapsing into UMI consensus sequences were performed with MIGEC, and V(D)J alignment was carried out with MiXCR. Vaccine-responding clonotypes were identified with edgeR using replicate PBMC samples, with FDR below 0.01 and a log2 fold change above 5 up to day 15 being required. Each bulk clonotype received a CD4 or CD8 identity based on whether the sequenced CD4 or CD8 repertoire contained that clonotype at higher abundance. In TCRdb, the public reads were trimmed at Q25 with fastp and aligned with MiXCR, with productive beta chains retained. Here each entry gathers all rows of one CDR3 protein and keeps the most common genes and DNA. These V and J calls derive from TCRdb rather than the authors' analysis. The sample table holds some 240,000 distinct CDR3 sequences, of which under 3.5% were seen once. In total, the top ten clones hold 3.2% of the sample.

Taken with the paper, the label for treatment or condition translates to: live attenuated yellow fever vaccine strain. A standard Ficoll-Paque protocol was used to isolate PBMCs from peripheral blood. Dynabeads CD4 and CD8 positive selection kits were used to isolate CD4 and CD8 T-cell fractions. RNA was extracted with TriZol from bulk PBMCs, CD4 and CD8 fractions, and dextramer-positive and dextramer-negative fractions. The data were taken from a study of T cells after yellow fever vaccination (dated by TCRdb to the late 2010s). At the level of the whole study: The SMART-Seq v4 Ultra Low Input RNA kit was used to prepare libraries from fractions with low cell numbers. Bulk TCR alpha and beta repertoires were sequenced longitudinally to track T-cell clones before and after primary and booster YFV17D yellow fever vaccination. Blood was collected at multiple timepoints before and after primary and secondary immunization, and bulk PBMC replicates and cell subsets were isolated. Two healthy male donors, one aged 18 to 30 and one aged 30 to 40 years, made up the cohort. Study-level results and caveats: The study included only two donors, which limits how far the findings can be generalized. Because abundant contaminating clonotypes from the bulk population could be contained in FACS-sorted repertoires, computational filtering was required. Most clones expanded after primary vaccination were re-detected after the booster (almost 98% of CD4 and around 88% of CD8), suggesting broad memory maintenance. The secondary T-cell response was found to be weaker but faster than the primary response, with a peak reached on day 5 rather than on day 15. A small fraction of clonotypes showed up in both the CD4 and CD8 compartments, probably as a result of convergent recombination.

The sequence was obtained from a young man who received the YFV17D yellow fever vaccine. The sequence is built from TRBV20-1 and TRBJ2-7, with a tentative D gene TRBD1 over 6 matching bases. Sequencing used CD4+ T cells sorted from PBMCs, obtained 10 days after the yellow fever booster vaccination. Read as DNA, the sequence is TGCAGTGCCCCCAACAGGGACGGTGCCGACGAGCAGTACTTC. Its protein reads: CSAPNRDGADEQYF.